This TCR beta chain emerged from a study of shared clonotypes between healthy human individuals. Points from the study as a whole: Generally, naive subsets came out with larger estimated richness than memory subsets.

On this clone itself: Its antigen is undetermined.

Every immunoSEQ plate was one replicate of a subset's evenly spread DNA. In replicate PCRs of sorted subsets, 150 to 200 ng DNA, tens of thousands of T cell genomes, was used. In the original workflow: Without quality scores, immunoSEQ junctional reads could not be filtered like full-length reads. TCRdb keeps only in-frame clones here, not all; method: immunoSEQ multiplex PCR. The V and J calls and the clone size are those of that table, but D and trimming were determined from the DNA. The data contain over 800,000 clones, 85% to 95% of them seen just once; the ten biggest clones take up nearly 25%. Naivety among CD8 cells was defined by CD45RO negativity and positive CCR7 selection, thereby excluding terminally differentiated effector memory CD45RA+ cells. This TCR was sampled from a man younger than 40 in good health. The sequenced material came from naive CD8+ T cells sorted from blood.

In DNA, the CDR3 is TGTGCCAGTAGTCCCCCTCGGGAGCTTGCTCAGCCCCAGCATTTT. This encodes CASSPPRELAQPQHF. This rearrangement joins TRBV19 to TRBJ1-5; no definite D call. V was cut by 5 bases and J by 6 bases, with 17 bases left in between. The CDR3 has 15 residues. In germline, CDR1 is LNHDA, CDR2 SQIVND (reference sequence). Looking up the rest from reference TRBV19 and TRBJ1-5 gives the full variable domain: DGGITQSPKYLFRKEGQNVTLSCEQNLNHDAMYWYRQDPGQGLRLIYYSQIVNDFQKGDIAEGYSVSREKKESFPLTVTSAQKNPTAFYLCASSPPRELAQPQHFGDGTRLSIL.